The clone carrying this T cell receptor (beta chain) has just one count. Healthy individuals who donated bone marrow served as the donors. The study ran its PCR with 60 Vbeta and 13 Jbeta primers. Sequenced by immunoSEQ multiplex PCR; TCRdb stores in-frame clones only, minus some. The sample consists of approximately 120,000 clones, 73% of them appearing once. Germline V gives CDR1 SEHNR, CDR2 FQNEAQ (reference sequence). Trimming removed 6 bases from V and 4 bases from J; junction bases left unmatched: 12. The CDR3 consists of 16 residues. This sample was taken from a study of cytomegalovirus exposure and HLA in healthy donors.

The chain links TRBV7-9 to TRBJ1-1, with 9 bases that match TRBD1. The sample was PBMCs. The sequence was obtained from a man aged 40-50 years in good health and CMV-seronegative. The chain's CDR3 is CASSVDRGRFRTEAFF. The CDR3 DNA reads as TGTGCCAGCAGTGTGGACAGGGGACGTTTTCGCACTGAAGCTTTCTTT.